One sample yielded the 3 T cell receptor beta chains listed below, sequenced in a study of shared clonotypes between healthy human individuals. Produced via immunoSEQ multiplex PCR; TCRdb's table is partial and in-frame only. Of a few million clones listed, approximately 94% are singletons. Sample: naive CD4+ T cells sorted from blood. Subset here: CD45RA+ positively selected. All receptors come from a young man in good health.

This clone was seen a single time. The chain combines TRBV11-1 with TRBJ1-4; no definite D call. V dropped 6 bases and J dropped 7 bases, with 12 bases sitting between them. CDR3 length: 13 residues. Per germline, CDR1 SGHAT and CDR2 FQDESV (reference sequence). The CDR3 nucleotides read TGTGCCAGCAGTTGGACCGGACGTGAAAAACTGTTTTTT. Translated, it gives CASSWTGREKLFF.

A remark on this clone: One end of the junction fails to match germline, which may point to a read error. The chain links TRBV7-7 to TRBJ2-5; 9 bases line up with TRBD2. Germline CDR1 reads SSHAT; CDR2 reads FNYEAQ (reference sequence). The CDR3 has 15 amino acids. The CDR3 nucleotides are TGTGCTAGCAGCTTACAGCCTAGCGGGGACGAGACCCAGTACTTC. This translates into CASSLQPSGDETQYF.

Concerning this clone itself: One end of the junction varies from germline; a read error may be responsible. The chain joins TRBV6-1 to TRBJ1-4, with no clear D. This CDR3 comprises 15 residues. Germline-derived CDR1 and CDR2 are MNHNS and SASEGT. The CDR3 nucleotides are TGTGCCAGCAATCCGGCCCGCGCAGGAGATGAAAAGCTGTTTTTT. Translation: CASNPARAGDEKLFF.